These T cell receptor beta chains were read from a single sample in a study of cytomegalovirus exposure and HLA in healthy donors. Assay used: immunoSEQ multiplex PCR; TCRdb lists only in-frame clones, some missing. The sample consists of some 95,000 clones, just under 80% of them appearing once. The specimen sequenced was PBMCs. These receptor sequences come from a young man in good health and CMV-seronegative. The CDR3 runs from the conserved cysteine through the conserved F or W. The D gene is left open where the match is weak. Clone size is given for some rows only: seen once, a few or many times, or a class if the clone is expanded.

j_gene	d_gene	abundance	v_gene	CDR3nt	CDR3aa
TRBJ2-3	.	.	TRBV19	TGTGCCAGTAGGTTGGGGGGTAGCACAGATACGCAGTATTTT	CASRLGGSTDTQYF
TRBJ2-5	TRBD1	.	TRBV7-9	TGTGCCAGCAGCCCCGAACAGGGGGCCCGGGAGACCCAGTACTTC	CASSPEQGARETQYF
TRBJ1-3	.	.	TRBV10-3	TGTGCCATCAGTGACACAGGTTTGACTGGAAACACCATATATTTT	CAISDTGLTGNTIYF
TRBJ2-1	TRBD2	.	TRBV27	TGTGCCAGCAGCCTGAGGGCGGGAGTGGGGCCCGGGCAGTTCTTC	CASSLRAGVGPGQFF
TRBJ2-7	TRBD1	.	TRBV2	TGTGCCAGCAGTCCCCAGGGGGCCGAGTACGAGCAGTACTTC	CASSPQGAEYEQYF
TRBJ2-3	TRBD1	few	TRBV7-2	TGTGCCAGCAGCGCTAACAGGGGCCGGGGAGATACGCAGTATTTT	CASSANRGRGDTQYF
TRBJ1-2	TRBD1	.	TRBV6-6	TGTGCCAGCAGTCGACCGGGACAGGGATATGGCTACACCTTC	CASSRPGQGYGYTF
TRBJ1-5	.	.	TRBV6-1	TGTGCCAGCACCATTCAGGGATTAGATCAGCCCCAGCATTTT	CASTIQGLDQPQHF
TRBJ2-7	.	.	TRBV7-9	TGTGCCAGCAGCTTAGTGTCGACAGGCTACGAGCAGTACTTC	CASSLVSTGYEQYF
TRBJ1-2	TRBD1	.	TRBV29-1	TGCAGCGTCTTCGGGACAGGGGCGAACTATGGCTACACCTTC	CSVFGTGANYGYTF
TRBJ2-6	.	.	TRBV2	TGTGCCAGCAGCTTCTCGGGGGCCAACGTCCTGACTTTC	CASSFSGANVLTF
TRBJ1-1	.	few	TRBV25-1	TGTGCCAGCAATGGCCCTTACACTGAAGCTTTCTTT	CASNGPYTEAFF
TRBJ2-2	.	.	TRBV10-1	TGCGCCAGCAGTGTCAGAGGGGGGGCCGGGGAGCTGTTTTTT	CASSVRGGAGELFF
TRBJ2-7	TRBD1	.	TRBV9	TGTGCCAGCAGCGTAGGGGCAGGGGGATCCTCCTACGAGCAGTACTTC	CASSVGAGGSSYEQYF
TRBJ2-2	TRBD1	.	TRBV4-1	TGCGCCAGCAGCCAAGATGAGGGACAGCTCCGCACCGGGGAGCTGTTTTTT	CASSQDEGQLRTGELFF
TRBJ1-5	.	.	TRBV30	TGTGCCTGGAGTGTATTTCCCGGACATAGCAATCAGCCCCAGCATTTT	CAWSVFPGHSNQPQHF
TRBJ2-7	TRBD1	.	TRBV13	TGTGCCAGCAGCTTCGGGACAGGTAGTAACGAGCAGTACTTC	CASSFGTGSNEQYF
TRBJ2-1	TRBD2	.	TRBV5-1	TGCGCCAGCAGCCTAACAGCGGGGGGGAACAATGAGCAGTTCTTC	CASSLTAGGNNEQFF
TRBJ1-2	TRBD1	.	TRBV19	TGTGCCAGTAGTCGGGACAGGGCCGATGGCTACACCTTC	CASSRDRADGYTF
TRBJ2-7	TRBD1	once	TRBV5-6	TGTGCCAGCAGCCCCCGGGACAGGGCCCGAATGCAGTACTTC	CASSPRDRARMQYF
TRBJ1-1	.	.	TRBV7-9	TGTGCCAGCAGCCAACAGGGCATGAACACTGAAGCTTTCTTT	CASSQQGMNTEAFF
TRBJ2-3	TRBD2	few	TRBV6-4	TGTGCCAGCAGTGACGAAGCGGGGGGGCCAGATACGCAGTATTTT	CASSDEAGGPDTQYF
TRBJ2-2	TRBD1	few	TRBV4-1	TGCGCCAGCCGGACAGGGGATATAAACACCGGGGAGCTGTTTTTT	CASRTGDINTGELFF
TRBJ1-2	TRBD1	.	TRBV10-3	TGTGCCATCAACCGACAGGGGGAGGATGGCTACACCTTC	CAINRQGEDGYTF
TRBJ1-4	TRBD1	.	TRBV5-1	TGCGCCAGCAGCTTGCACGCCGACAGGGTACGGGGGGAAAAACTGTTTTTT	CASSLHADRVRGEKLFF
TRBJ2-3	.	.	TRBV5-6	TGTGCCAGCAGCTTGGCGGCAGATACGCAGTATTTT	CASSLAADTQYF
TRBJ1-1	.	.	TRBV9	TGTGCCAGCAGCGTAGCTAGTCGAGGGTTGGATGAAGCTTTCTTT	CASSVASRGLDEAFF
TRBJ2-5	TRBD2	.	TRBV7-2	TGTGCCAGCAGTAATAGCGGGGGGCGCATCCAGTACTTC	CASSNSGGRIQYF
TRBJ2-7	TRBD1	.	TRBV9	TGTGCCAGCAGAGGACAGGGATCCAGCGAGCAGTACTTC	CASRGQGSSEQYF
TRBJ2-1	TRBD2	.	TRBV7-6	TGTGCCAGCAGCAGAGGGACTAGCGAGCCCTACAATGAGCAGTTCTTC	CASSRGTSEPYNEQFF
TRBJ2-2	.	.	TRBV5-1	TGCGCCAGCACGGGAGGCAGGGGGCCTGATTACACCGGGGAGCTGTTTTTT	CASTGGRGPDYTGELFF
TRBJ2-5	.	.	TRBV6-1	TGTGCCAGCAGTGAATGTACAGGTTGTGCCCAGTACTTC	CASSECTGCAQYF
TRBJ1-4	.	.	TRBV28	TGTGCCAGCAGTTCGCTCTACCAAAGCCAGGGTTTGAATGAAAAACTGTTTTTT	CASSSLYQSQGLNEKLFF
TRBJ1-2	.	.	TRBV19	TGTGCCAGTAGTATAACCAGGGTGGACGGCTACACCTTC	CASSITRVDGYTF
TRBJ2-7	TRBD1	.	TRBV5-1	TGCGCCAGCAGCTTGGCCAAACAGGGGGTTTGGTACGAGCAGTACTTC	CASSLAKQGVWYEQYF
TRBJ2-4	.	few	TRBV4-2	TGTGCCAGCAGCCAAGTGGCAGGGGGGGCCAAAAACATTCAGTACTTC	CASSQVAGGAKNIQYF
TRBJ1-6	.	.	TRBV25-1	TGTGCCAGCAGTGAATCACAGGGTCGCTCACCCCTCCACTTT	CASSESQGRSPLHF
TRBJ2-4	.	.	TRBV19	TGTGCCAGTAGTATAGATAGGACAGTCAATATTCAGTACTTC	CASSIDRTVNIQYF
TRBJ1-2	.	.	TRBV30	TGTGCCTGGCGCAGAGACAGAAACTATGGCTACACCTTC	CAWRRDRNYGYTF
TRBJ2-7	.	.	TRBV15	TGTGCCACCAGCAGAGAGTCGGGCGAGCAGTACTTC	CATSRESGEQYF
TRBJ1-6	.	few	TRBV7-2	TGTGCCAGCAGCTTAGACAGCTCCTATAATTCACCCCTCCACTTT	CASSLDSSYNSPLHF